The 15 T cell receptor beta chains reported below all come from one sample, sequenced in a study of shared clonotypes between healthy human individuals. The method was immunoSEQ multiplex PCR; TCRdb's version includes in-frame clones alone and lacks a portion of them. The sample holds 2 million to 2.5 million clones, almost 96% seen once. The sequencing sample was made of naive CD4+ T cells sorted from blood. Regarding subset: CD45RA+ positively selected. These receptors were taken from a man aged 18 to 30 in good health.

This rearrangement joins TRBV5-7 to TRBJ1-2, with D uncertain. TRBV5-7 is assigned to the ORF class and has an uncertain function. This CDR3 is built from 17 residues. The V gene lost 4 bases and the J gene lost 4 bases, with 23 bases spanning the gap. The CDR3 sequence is CASSDPPFTASAYGYTF. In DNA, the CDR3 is TGTGCCAGCAGCGACCCCCCCTTTACAGCGAGTGCCTATGGCTACACCTTC.

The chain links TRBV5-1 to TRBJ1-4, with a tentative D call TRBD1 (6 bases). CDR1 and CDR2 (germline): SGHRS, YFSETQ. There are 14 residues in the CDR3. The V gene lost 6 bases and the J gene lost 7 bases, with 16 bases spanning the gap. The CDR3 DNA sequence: TGCGCCAGCACCTCTGGGGGGCCGGCTGAAAAACTGTTTTTT. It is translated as CASTSGGPAEKLFF.

The chain's CDR3 is CASSPKPSSGPYEQYF. The DNA of the CDR3 is TGTGCCAGCAGCCCGAAGCCTTCTAGCGGCCCCTACGAGCAGTACTTC. V and J are TRBV7-3 and TRBJ2-7, with 7 nucleotides matching TRBD2. The CDR3 length is 16 residues. V was pared by 5 bases and J by 2 bases, with 12 bases of the junction left unmatched. Germline V gene data show CDR1 as SGHTA and CDR2 as FQGTGA.

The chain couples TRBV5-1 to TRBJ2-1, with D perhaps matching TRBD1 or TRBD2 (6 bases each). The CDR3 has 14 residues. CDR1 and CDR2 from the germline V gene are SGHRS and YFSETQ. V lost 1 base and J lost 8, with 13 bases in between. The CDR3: CASSLPGASDEQFF. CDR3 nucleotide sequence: TGCGCCAGCAGCTTGCCGGGGGCGTCGGATGAGCAGTTCTTC.

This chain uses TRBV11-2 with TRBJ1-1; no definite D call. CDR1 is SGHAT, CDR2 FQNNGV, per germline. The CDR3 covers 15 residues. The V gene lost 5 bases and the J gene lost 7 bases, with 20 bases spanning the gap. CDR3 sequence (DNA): TGTGCCAGCAGCCTACCGTCGGGAGGCCGCCGTGAAGCTTTCTTT. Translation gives CASSLPSGGRREAFF.

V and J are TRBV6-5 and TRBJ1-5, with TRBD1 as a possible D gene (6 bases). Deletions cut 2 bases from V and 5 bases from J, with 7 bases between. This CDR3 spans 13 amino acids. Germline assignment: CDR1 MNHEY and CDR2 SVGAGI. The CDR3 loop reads CASSYGGHQPQHF. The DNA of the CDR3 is TGTGCCAGCAGTTACGGGGGGCATCAGCCCCAGCATTTT.

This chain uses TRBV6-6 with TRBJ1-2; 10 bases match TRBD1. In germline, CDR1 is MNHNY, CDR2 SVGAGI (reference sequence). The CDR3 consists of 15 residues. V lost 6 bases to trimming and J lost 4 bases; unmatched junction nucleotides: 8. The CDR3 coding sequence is TGTGCCAGCAGCAGTGGACAGGGGGGGAGCTATGGCTACACCTTC. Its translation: CASSSGQGGSYGYTF.

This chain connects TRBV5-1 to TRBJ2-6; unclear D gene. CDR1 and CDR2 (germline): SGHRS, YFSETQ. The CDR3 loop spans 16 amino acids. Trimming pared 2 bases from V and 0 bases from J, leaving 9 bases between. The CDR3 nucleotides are TGCGCCAGCAGCTTAAGCCAAAACTCTGGGGCCAACGTCCTGACTTTC. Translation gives CASSLSQNSGANVLTF.

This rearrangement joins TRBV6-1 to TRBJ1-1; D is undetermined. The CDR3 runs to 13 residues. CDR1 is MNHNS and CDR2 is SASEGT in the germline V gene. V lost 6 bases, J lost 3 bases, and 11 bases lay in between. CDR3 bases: TGTGCCAGCAGAGGGAGTAGGCACACTGAAGCTTTCTTT. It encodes CASRGSRHTEAFF.

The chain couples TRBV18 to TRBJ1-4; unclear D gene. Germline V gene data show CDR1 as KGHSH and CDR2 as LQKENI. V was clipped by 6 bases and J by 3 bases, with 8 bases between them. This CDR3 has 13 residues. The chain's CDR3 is CASSPNANEKLFF. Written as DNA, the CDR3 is TGTGCCAGCTCCCCTAACGCTAATGAAAAACTGTTTTTT.

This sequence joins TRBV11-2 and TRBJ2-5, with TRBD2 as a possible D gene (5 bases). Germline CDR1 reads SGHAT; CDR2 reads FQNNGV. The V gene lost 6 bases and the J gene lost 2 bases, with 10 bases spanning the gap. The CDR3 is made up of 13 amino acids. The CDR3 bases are TGTGCCAGCAGGGAAGCGGCTCAAGAGACCCAGTACTTC. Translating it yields CASREAAQETQYF.

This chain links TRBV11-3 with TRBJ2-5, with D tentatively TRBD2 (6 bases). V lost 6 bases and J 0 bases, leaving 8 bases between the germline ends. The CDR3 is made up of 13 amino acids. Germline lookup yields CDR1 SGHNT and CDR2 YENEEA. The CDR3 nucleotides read TGTGCCAGCAGGGGAGGAAACCAAGAGACCCAGTACTTC. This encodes CASRGGNQETQYF.

CDR3 region: CASSFFGQGGLSPLHF. The CDR3 DNA is TGTGCCAGCAGTTTTTTCGGTCAGGGTGGTCTCTCACCCCTCCACTTT. The chain couples TRBV27 to TRBJ1-6; possibly TRBD1 for D (5 bases). V dropped 3 bases and J dropped 10 bases, with 19 bases sitting between them. Germline values: CDR1 MNHEY, CDR2 SMNVEV (reference sequence). This CDR3 comprises 16 residues.

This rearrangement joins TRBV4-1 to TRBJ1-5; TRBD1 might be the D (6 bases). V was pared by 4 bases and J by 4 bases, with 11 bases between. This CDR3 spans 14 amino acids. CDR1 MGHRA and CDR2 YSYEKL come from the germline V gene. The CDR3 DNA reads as TGCGCCAGCAGCCCAGGGGAAGGGAATCAGCCCCAGCATTTT. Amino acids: CASSPGEGNQPQHF.

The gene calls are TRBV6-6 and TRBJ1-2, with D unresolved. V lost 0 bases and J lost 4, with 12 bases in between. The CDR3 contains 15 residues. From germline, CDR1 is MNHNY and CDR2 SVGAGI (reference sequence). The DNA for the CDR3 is TGTGCCAGCAGTTACTCCGACCGAATCGGCTATGGCTACACCTTC. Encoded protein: CASSYSDRIGYGYTF.